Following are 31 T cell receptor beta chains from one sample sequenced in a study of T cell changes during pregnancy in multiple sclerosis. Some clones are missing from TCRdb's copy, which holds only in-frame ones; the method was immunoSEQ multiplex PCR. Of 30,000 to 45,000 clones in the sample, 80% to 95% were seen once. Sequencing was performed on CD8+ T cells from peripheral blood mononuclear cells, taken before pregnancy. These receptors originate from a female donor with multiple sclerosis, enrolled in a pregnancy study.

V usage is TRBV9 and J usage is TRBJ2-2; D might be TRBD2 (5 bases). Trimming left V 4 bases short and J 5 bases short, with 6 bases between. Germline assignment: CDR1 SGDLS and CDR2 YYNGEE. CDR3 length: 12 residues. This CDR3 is CASSWTTGELFF. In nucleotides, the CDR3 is TGTGCCAGCAGCTGGACTACCGGGGAGCTGTTTTTT.

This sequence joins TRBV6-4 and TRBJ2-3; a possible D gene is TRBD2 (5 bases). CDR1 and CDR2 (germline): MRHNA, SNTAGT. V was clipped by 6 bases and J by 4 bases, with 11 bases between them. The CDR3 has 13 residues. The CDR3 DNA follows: TGTGCCAGCAGCCCCTCGGAGGCAGATACGCAGTATTTT. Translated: CASSPSEADTQYF.

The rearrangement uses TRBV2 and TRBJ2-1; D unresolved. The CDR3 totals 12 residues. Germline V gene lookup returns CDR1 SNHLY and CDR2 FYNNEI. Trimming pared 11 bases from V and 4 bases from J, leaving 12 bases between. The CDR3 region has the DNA TGTGCCGTAAGGAGCAGTTACAATGAGCAGTTCTTC. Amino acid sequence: CAVRSSYNEQFF.

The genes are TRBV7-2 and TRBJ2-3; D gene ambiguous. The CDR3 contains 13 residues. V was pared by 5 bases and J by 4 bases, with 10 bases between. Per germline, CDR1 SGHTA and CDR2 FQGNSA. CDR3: CASSPPISDTQYF. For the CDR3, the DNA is TGTGCCAGCAGCCCCCCTATTTCAGATACGCAGTATTTT. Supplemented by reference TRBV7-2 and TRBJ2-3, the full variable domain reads GAGVSQSPSNKVTEKGKDVELRCDPISGHTALYWYRQSLGQGLEFLIYFQGNSAPDKSGLPSDRFSAERTGGSVSTLTIQRTQQEDSAVYLCASSPPISDTQYFGPGTRLTVL.

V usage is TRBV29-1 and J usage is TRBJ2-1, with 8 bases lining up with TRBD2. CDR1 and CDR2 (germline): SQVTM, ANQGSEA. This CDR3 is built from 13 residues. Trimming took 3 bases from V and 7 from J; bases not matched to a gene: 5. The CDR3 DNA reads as TGCAGCGTTGACGGGGGGGCTTTAAATGAGCAGTTCTTC. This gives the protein CSVDGGALNEQFF.

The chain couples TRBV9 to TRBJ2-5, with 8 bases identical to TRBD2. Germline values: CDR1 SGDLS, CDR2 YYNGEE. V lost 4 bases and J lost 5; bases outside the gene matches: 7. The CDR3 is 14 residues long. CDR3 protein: CASSMGGGLETQYF. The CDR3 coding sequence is TGTGCCAGCAGCATGGGCGGGGGGCTGGAGACCCAGTACTTC. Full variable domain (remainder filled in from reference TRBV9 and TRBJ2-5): DSGVTQTPKHLITATGQRVTLRCSPRSGDLSVYWYQQSLDQGLQFLIQYYNGEERAKGNILERFSAQQFPDLHSELNLSSLELGDSALYFCASSMGGGLETQYFGPGTRLLVL.

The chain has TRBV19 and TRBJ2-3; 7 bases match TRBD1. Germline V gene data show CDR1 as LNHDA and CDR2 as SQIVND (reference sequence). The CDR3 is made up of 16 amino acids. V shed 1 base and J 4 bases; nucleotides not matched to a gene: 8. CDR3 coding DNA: TGTGCCAGTAGTATAGGTTACACGACAGGGTCAGATACGCAGTATTTT. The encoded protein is CASSIGYTTGSDTQYF. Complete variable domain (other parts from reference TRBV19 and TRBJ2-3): DGGITQSPKYLFRKEGQNVTLSCEQNLNHDAMYWYRQDPGQGLRLIYYSQIVNDFQKGDIAEGYSVSREKKESFPLTVTSAQKNPTAFYLCASSIGYTTGSDTQYFGPGTRLTVL.

The CDR3 here is CASKRDHQFF. The CDR3 region has the DNA TGTGCCAGCAAGCGAGACCACCAGTTCTTC. This chain links TRBV13 with TRBJ2-1; no definite D call. The ends were cut back, 7 bases at V and 13 bases at J, with 11 bases in the middle. CDR1 and CDR2 (germline): PRHDT, FYEKMQ (reference sequence). This CDR3 region has 10 residues. Full variable domain (missing parts from reference TRBV13 and TRBJ2-1): AAGVIQSPRHLIKEKRETATLKCYPIPRHDTVYWYQQGPGQDPQFLISFYEKMQSDKGSIPDRFSAQQFSDYHSELNMSSLELGDSALYFCASKRDHQFFGPGTRLTVL.

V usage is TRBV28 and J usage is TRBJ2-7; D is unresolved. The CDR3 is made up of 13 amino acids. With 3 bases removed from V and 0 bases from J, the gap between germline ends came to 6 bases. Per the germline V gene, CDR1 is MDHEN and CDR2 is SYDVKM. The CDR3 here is CASSLGSSYEQYF. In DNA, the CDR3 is TGTGCCAGCAGTTTGGGCAGCTCCTACGAGCAGTACTTC.

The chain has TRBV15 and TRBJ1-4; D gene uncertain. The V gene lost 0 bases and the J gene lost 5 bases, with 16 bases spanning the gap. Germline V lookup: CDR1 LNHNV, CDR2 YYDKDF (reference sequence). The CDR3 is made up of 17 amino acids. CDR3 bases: TGTGCCACCAGCAGAGAACTCCGACACAAGCACAATGAAAAACTGTTTTTT. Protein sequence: CATSRELRHKHNEKLFF.

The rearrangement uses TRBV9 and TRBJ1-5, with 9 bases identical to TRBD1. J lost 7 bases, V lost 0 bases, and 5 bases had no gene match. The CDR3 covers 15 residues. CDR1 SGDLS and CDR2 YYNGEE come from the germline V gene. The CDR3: CASSVAPGQGQPQHF. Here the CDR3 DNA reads TGTGCCAGCAGCGTAGCTCCGGGACAGGGCCAGCCCCAGCATTTT.

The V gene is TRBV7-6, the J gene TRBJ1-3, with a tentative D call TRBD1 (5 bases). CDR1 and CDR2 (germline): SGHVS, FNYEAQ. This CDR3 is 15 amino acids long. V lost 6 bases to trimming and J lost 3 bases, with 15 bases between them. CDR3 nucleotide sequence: TGTGCCAGCAGGAGCGGGACCGGCGATGGAAACACCATATATTTT. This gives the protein CASRSGTGDGNTIYF. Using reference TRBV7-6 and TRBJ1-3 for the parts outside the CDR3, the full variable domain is GAGVSQSPRYKVTKRGQDVALRCDPISGHVSLYWYRQALGQGPEFLTYFNYEAQQDKSGLPNDRFSAERPEGSISTLTIQRTEQRDSAMYRCASRSGTGDGNTIYFGEGSWLTVV.

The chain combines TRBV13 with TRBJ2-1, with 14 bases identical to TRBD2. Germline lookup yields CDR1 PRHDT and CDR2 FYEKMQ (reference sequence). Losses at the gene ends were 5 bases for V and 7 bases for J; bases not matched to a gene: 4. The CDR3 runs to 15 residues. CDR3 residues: CASSLGLAGVNEQFF. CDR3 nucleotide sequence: TGTGCCAGCAGCCTGGGACTAGCGGGGGTGAATGAGCAGTTCTTC.

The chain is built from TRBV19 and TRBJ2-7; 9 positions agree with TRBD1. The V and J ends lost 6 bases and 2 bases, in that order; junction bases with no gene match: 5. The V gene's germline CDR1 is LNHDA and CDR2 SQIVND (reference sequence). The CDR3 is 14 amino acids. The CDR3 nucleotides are TGTGCCAGTAGCCAGGGACAGGGACCCTACGAGCAGTACTTC. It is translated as CASSQGQGPYEQYF.

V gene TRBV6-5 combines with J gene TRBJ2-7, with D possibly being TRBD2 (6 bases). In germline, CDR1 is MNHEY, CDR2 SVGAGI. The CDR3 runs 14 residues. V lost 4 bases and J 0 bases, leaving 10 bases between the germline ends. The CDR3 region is CASSWDSSSYEQYF. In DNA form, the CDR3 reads TGTGCCAGCAGTTGGGACTCGAGCTCCTACGAGCAGTACTTC.

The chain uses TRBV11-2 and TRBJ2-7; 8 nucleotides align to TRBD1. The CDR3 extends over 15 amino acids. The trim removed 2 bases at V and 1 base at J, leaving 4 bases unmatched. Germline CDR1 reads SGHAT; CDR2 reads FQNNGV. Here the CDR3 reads CASSLTDRGSYEQYF. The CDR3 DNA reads TGTGCCAGCAGCTTAACCGACAGGGGATCCTACGAGCAGTACTTC.

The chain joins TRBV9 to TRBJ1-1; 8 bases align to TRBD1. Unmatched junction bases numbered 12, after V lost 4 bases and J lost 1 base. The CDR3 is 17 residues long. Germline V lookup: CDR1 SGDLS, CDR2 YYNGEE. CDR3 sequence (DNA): TGTGCCAGCAGCCCCCCAAGGGACAGGAACCCGAACACTGAAGCTTTCTTT. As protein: CASSPPRDRNPNTEAFF.

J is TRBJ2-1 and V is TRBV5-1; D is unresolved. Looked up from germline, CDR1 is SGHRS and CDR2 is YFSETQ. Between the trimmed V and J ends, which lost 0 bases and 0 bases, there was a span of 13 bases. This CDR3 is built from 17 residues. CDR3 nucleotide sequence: TGCGCCAGCAGCTTGGAATTGGTTCTAAGCTCCTACAATGAGCAGTTCTTC. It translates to CASSLELVLSSYNEQFF. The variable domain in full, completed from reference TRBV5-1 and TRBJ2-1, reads KAGVTQTPRYLIKTRGQQVTLSCSPISGHRSVSWYQQTPGQGLQFLFEYFSETQRNKGNFPGRFSGRQFSNSRSEMNVSTLELGDSALYLCASSLELVLSSYNEQFFGPGTRLTVL.

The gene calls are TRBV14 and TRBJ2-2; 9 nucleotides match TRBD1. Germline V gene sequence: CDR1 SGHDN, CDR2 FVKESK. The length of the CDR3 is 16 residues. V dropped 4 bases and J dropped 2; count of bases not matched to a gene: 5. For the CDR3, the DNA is TGTGCCAGCAGCCCCCGGGACAGGGACAACACCGGGGAGCTGTTTTTT. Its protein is CASSPRDRDNTGELFF.

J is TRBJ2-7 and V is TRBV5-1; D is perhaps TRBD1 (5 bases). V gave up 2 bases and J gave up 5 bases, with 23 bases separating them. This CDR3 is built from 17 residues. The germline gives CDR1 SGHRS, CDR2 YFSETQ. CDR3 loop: CASSFPAPGGRADEQYF. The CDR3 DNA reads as TGCGCCAGCAGCTTTCCGGCCCCCGGTGGCAGGGCTGACGAGCAGTACTTC.

CDR3 amino acids: CASSTKTDMNTEAFF. The CDR3 coding sequence is TGTGCCAGCAGTACGAAGACAGATATGAACACTGAAGCTTTCTTT. The gene calls are TRBV6-5 and TRBJ1-1, with D tentatively TRBD1 (5 bases). CDR1 and CDR2 from the germline V gene are MNHEY and SVGAGI. This CDR3 is 15 amino acids long. Trimming removed 5 bases at V and 0 bases at J, with 13 bases between.

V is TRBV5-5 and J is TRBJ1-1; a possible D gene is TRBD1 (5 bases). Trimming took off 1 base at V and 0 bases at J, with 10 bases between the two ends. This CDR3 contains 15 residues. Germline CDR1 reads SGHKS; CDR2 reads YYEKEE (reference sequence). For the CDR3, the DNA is TGTGCCAGCAGCTTGCACGGGGGTGTGAACACTGAAGCTTTCTTT. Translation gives CASSLHGGVNTEAFF.

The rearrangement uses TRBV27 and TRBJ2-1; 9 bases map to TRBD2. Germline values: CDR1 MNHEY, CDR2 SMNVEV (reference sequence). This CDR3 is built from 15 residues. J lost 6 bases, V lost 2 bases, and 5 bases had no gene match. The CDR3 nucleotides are TGTGCCAGCAGTTTAGGCGGGAGGGGGACCAATGAGCAGTTCTTC. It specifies CASSLGGRGTNEQFF.

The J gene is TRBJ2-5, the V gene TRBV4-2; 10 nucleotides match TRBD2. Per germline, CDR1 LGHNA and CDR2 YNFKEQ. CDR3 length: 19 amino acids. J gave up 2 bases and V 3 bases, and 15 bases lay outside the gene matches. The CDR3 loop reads CASSQDPLRLAGVQETQYF. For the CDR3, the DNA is TGTGCCAGCAGCCAGGATCCCCTCCGTCTAGCGGGGGTTCAAGAGACCCAGTACTTC.

The CDR3 spells CASSPRANTEAFF. In DNA form, the CDR3 reads TGTGCCAGCAGCCCCAGGGCGAATACTGAAGCTTTCTTT. The genes are TRBV6-5 and TRBJ1-1, with a possible D match to TRBD1 (5 bases). CDR1 is MNHEY, CDR2 SVGAGI, per germline. This CDR3 region has 13 residues. V dropped 6 bases and J dropped 5 bases, with 13 bases sitting between them.

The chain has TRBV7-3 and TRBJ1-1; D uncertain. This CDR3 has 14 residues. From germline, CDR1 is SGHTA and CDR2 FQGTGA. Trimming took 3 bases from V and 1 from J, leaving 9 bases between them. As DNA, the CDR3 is TGTGCCAGCAGCTTTATCCGAGGGAACACTGAAGCTTTCTTT. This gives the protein CASSFIRGNTEAFF.

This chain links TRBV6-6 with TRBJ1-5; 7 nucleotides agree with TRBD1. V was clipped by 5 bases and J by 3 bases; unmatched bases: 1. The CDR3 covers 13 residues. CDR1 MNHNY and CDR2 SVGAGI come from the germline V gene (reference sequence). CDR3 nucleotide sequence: TGTGCCAGCAGTGACAGGGCCAATCAGCCCCAGCATTTT. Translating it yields CASSDRANQPQHF.

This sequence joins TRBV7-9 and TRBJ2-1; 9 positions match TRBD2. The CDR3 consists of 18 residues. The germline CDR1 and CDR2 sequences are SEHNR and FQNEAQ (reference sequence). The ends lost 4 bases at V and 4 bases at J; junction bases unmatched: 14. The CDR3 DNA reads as TGTGCCAGCAGCTACCAGTTCCGTAGCGGGAGTAAGTACAATGAGCAGTTCTTC. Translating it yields CASSYQFRSGSKYNEQFF.

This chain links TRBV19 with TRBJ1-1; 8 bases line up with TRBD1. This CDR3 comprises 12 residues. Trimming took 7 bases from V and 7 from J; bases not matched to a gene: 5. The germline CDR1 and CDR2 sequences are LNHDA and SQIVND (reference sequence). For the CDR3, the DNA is TGTGCCAGTACCAGGACAGGGTTTGAAGCTTTCTTT. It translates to CASTRTGFEAFF.

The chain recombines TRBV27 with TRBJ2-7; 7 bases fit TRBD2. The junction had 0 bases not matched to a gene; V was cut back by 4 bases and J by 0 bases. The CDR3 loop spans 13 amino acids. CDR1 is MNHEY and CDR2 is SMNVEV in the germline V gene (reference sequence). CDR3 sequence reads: CASSSGGSYEQYF. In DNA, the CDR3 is TGTGCCAGCAGTTCGGGAGGCTCCTACGAGCAGTACTTC.

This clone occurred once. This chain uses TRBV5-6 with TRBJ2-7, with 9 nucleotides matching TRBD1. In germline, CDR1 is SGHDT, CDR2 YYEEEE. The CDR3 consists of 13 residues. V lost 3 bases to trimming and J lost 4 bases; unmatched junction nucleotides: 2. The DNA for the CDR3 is TGTGCCAGCAGCTCCGGACAGGGGTACGAGCAGTACTTC. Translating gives CASSSGQGYEQYF. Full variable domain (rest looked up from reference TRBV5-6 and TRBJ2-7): DAGVTQSPTHLIKTRGQQVTLRCSPKSGHDTVSWYQQALGQGPQFIFQYYEEEERQRGNFPDRFSGHQFPNYSSELNVNALLLGDSALYLCASSSGQGYEQYFGPGTRLTVT.